Listed below are T cell receptor beta chains from one sample, sequenced in a study of regulatory T cells in long-lasting Graves disease. TCRdb itself ran the multiplex PCR reads through MiXCR, one entry per CDR3 protein. The sample consists of over 450,000 distinct CDR3 sequences, roughly 21% of them appearing once. The material sequenced was peripheral blood mononuclear cells (PBMCs), taken when the disease was refractory, from a patient treated with antithyroid drugs. The receptors were sampled from a female donor with Graves disease. Each CDR3 is given with its conserved first and last residue. Each record gives: V gene, clone size, D gene, J gene, CDR3 DNA, CDR3 protein. D genes are given only for firm matches. Not every row has a clone size; where given, it reads once, few, many or a size class.

V: TRBV10-3; size: few; D: -; J: TRBJ2-7; DNA: TGTGCCATCAAATCAACAGTCAGCAATGGCATCGAGCAGTACTTC; CDR3: CAIKSTVSNGIEQYF
V: TRBV6-9; size: many; D: -; J: TRBJ2-7; DNA: TGTGCCAGCAGTTCAGACAGCTTCTCCTACGAGCAGTACTTC; CDR3: CASSSDSFSYEQYF
V: TRBV6-2/TRBV6-3; size: -; D: -; J: TRBJ1-1; DNA: TGTGCCAGCACCGCCTCGACCGGGAGCTTAGGACTTGAAGCTTTCTTT; CDR3: CASTASTGSLGLEAFF
V: TRBV27; size: many; D: TRBD1; J: TRBJ1-2; DNA: TGTGCCAGCAGTCACGGAACCCGGGACAGGGGGCTACGGGGCTACACCTTC; CDR3: CASSHGTRDRGLRGYTF
V: TRBV28; size: many; D: TRBD2; J: TRBJ2-7; DNA: TGTGCCAGCAGTTTATGGGGAGAGAGCGGGGACGAGCAGTACTTC; CDR3: CASSLWGESGDEQYF
V: TRBV27; size: many; D: -; J: TRBJ1-1; DNA: TGTGCCAGCAGTTTTATTCCGGGGAACACTGAAGCTTTCTTT; CDR3: CASSFIPGNTEAFF
V: TRBV15; size: -; D: -; J: TRBJ2-7; DNA: TGTGCCACCAGCAGAGATGGCCAAGCCATCTACGAGCAGTACTTC; CDR3: CATSRDGQAIYEQYF
V: TRBV11-3; size: few; D: TRBD1; J: TRBJ1-1; DNA: TGTGCCAGCAGCTTAGGACTAGGACAGGCCGCGGTAGCTTTCTTT; CDR3: CASSLGLGQAAVAFF
V: TRBV9; size: -; D: -; J: TRBJ1-3; DNA: TGTGCCAGCAGCGAAACAGGGTTCTCTGGAAACACCATATATTTT; CDR3: CASSETGFSGNTIYF
V: TRBV4-2; size: few; D: TRBD2; J: TRBJ2-7; DNA: TGTGCCAGCAGCCATCCCCTAGCGGCGAGCTCCTACGAGCAGTACTTC; CDR3: CASSHPLAASSYEQYF